The entry that follows covers one T cell receptor (beta chain) sequence. No cognate antigen has been identified for it. Per-nucleotide qualities are absent, and no much larger clonotype sits a single base away. The sample belongs to a study of blood T cell repertoires in COVID-19 (dated by TCRdb to about 2020). Regarding the study in general: Collaborator samples came from the United States, Italy and Spain and covered acute and convalescent phases of COVID-19. The material from the prospective study consisted of cDNA or gDNA derived from T cells, B-cell-depleted T cells, or PBMCs. The dataset comprised deeply sampled blood TCRbeta repertoires from subjects exposed to, actively infected with, or recovered from COVID-19. The repertoires were released in a freely available public database meant as a resource for research on the immune response to SARS-CoV-2. Samples were obtained from the ongoing ImmuneRACE study (first 160 participants) and from roughly 1,300 subjects provided by 6 global collaborators. The sample metadata nearly always contained a de-identified subject ID, COVID-19 status, age in years and sex. Where available, HLA class I and class II types were obtained from metadata supplied by the sample provider rather than from assay-based typing.

Here is what the overall study found, with its caveats: The quantity of clinical and demographic metadata differed by source and by participant and was supplied without curation.

Whole blood was collected in K2EDTA tubes by collaborating institutions according to the institutions' own protocols. Collaborator samples were shipped for TCRbeta analysis as frozen whole blood, isolated PBMCs, or DNA extracted from either sample type. TCRbeta CDR3 regions were amplified from genomic DNA by means of the immunoSEQ Assay, a bias-controlled multiplex PCR. On the authors' methods: The number of nucleated cells in each sample was estimated by amplification of reference gene primers within the assay. To quantify the absolute abundance of each unique TCRbeta CDR3 rearrangement, sequence reads were collapsed and filtered. Productive Simpson clonality was computed per sample as the square root of Simpson's diversity index over productive rearrangements. Entries here come from immuneACCESS through TCRdb and include only in-frame sequences with V and J called. Some clones fail to appear in such tables; in the studies checked, an unresolved V gene covers under half of the shortfall, and the cause of the remainder is unknown. The V and J calls and the clone size are those of that table, but D and trimming were determined from the DNA. The sample data list 60,000 to 85,000 clones, and 75% to 85% of these were observed just once. Around 38% of the sample is taken by the ten largest.

Input material: peripheral blood. The sequence was collected from a man older than 75 with acute or convalescent COVID-19.

The DNA sequence is TGCAGCGTGGGGCCTAGGTTGAGGACTGAAGCTTTCTTT. Translated, it reads CSVGPRLRTEAFF. The chain is encoded by TRBV29-1 joined to TRBJ1-1; 5 matching bases give a weak D call of TRBD1. In the germline V gene, CDR1 corresponds to SQVTM and CDR2 to ANQGSEA. The CDR3 sequence holds 13 residues, the cysteine and phenylalanine included. The CDR3 DNA has 39 bases and is translated from base 1. The trim is 6 bases for V and 5 bases for J, with a gap of 16 bases between the germline ends.